These 6 T cell receptor beta chains were sequenced from one sample in a study of Graves' ophthalmopathy and Graves' hyperthyroidism. As the template, RNA transcripts were used to amplify TCR beta CDR3 regions. A first-round RT-PCR used HTBI primers, followed by a second-round multiplex PCR. TCRdb fed the multiplex PCR reads into MiXCR, producing one record per CDR3 protein. The table has more than 300,000 distinct CDR3 sequences, approximately 17% seen once. The sample consisted of peripheral blood. These receptors were obtained from an adult woman with stable Graves' hyperthyroidism.

At least ten counts were recorded for this clonotype. The chain uses TRBV11-1 and TRBJ1-1; D gene unclear. The germline V gene encodes CDR1 SGHAT and CDR2 FQDESV (reference sequence). Trimming removed 5 bases at V and 3 bases at J, with 16 bases between. The CDR3 has 15 residues. CDR3 amino acids: CASSPRRSRDTEAFF. In nucleotides, the CDR3 is TGTGCCAGCAGCCCCCGCCGGTCTCGGGACACTGAAGCTTTCTTT.

This clonotype was detected many times. The gene calls are TRBV7-2 and TRBJ2-7, with 12 bases identical to TRBD2. Losses at the gene ends were 2 bases for V and 4 bases for J; bases not matched to a gene: 0. From germline, CDR1 is SGHTA and CDR2 FQGNSA. The CDR3 sequence is 14 residues long. CDR3 sequence (DNA): TGTGCCAGCAGCTTAACTAGCGGGAGGTACGAGCAGTACTTC. It encodes CASSLTSGRYEQYF.

The table lists this clonotype with many counts. The chain joins TRBV28 to TRBJ2-5; 8 bases align to TRBD1. Germline assignment: CDR1 MDHEN and CDR2 SYDVKM. Losses at the gene ends were 7 bases for V and 5 bases for J; bases not matched to a gene: 12. The CDR3 has 15 amino acids. Written as DNA, the CDR3 is TGTGCCAGCACGGCAGGGGGCCATCCGGGGGAGACCCAGTACTTC. Amino acids: CASTAGGHPGETQYF.

The gene calls are TRBV6-1 and TRBJ2-7; D perhaps matches TRBD1 (5 bases). The CDR3 runs to 14 residues. Trimming removed 8 bases from V and 4 bases from J, with 18 bases in between. Germline lookup yields CDR1 MNHNS and CDR2 SASEGT. This chain's CDR3 is CASVKTPPGYEQYF. DNA of the CDR3: TGTGCCAGCGTAAAGACTCCCCCAGGGTACGAGCAGTACTTC.

This clonotype was seen repeatedly, ten times or more. This chain uses TRBV28 with TRBJ2-7, with 8 nucleotides matching TRBD1. Germline V gives CDR1 MDHEN, CDR2 SYDVKM. The CDR3 runs 15 residues. V lost 1 base and J lost 4; bases outside the gene matches: 6. This chain's CDR3 is CASSLSRTGHYEQYF. DNA of the CDR3: TGTGCCAGCAGTTTATCACGGACAGGGCATTACGAGCAGTACTTC.

This chain joins TRBV6-1 and TRBJ1-2; D is unclear. Deletions cut 6 bases from V and 4 bases from J, with 21 bases between. There are 16 residues in the CDR3. Per the germline V gene, CDR1 is MNHNS and CDR2 is SASEGT. CDR3 nucleotides: TGTGCCAGCAGACGCACGATTGTCGCGGACCTCTATGGCTACACCTTC. Protein: CASRRTIVADLYGYTF.